The 28 T cell receptor beta chains reported below all come from one sample, sequenced in a study of cytomegalovirus exposure and HLA in healthy donors. Researchers ran the PCR with 60 Vbeta and 13 Jbeta primers. TCRdb's table, derived via immunoSEQ multiplex PCR, lists solely in-frame clones and lacks some. The table records about 80,000 clones, roughly 76% of them present only once. The sequenced sample was PBMCs. These receptor sequences come from a woman aged 40-49 years in good health and CMV-seronegative.

The V gene is TRBV21-1, the J gene TRBJ1-1. TRBV21-1 counts as a pseudogene. The CDR3 spans 13 residues. For the CDR3, the DNA is TGTGCCAGCAGTGGGGGGGAGAACACTGAAGCTTTCTTT. It codes for CASSGGENTEAFF.

The CDR3 DNA reads TGTGCCAGCAGTGCCCCGGACAGGGGACCCTATGGCTACACCTTC. Amino acid sequence: CASSAPDRGPYGYTF. The chain couples TRBV28 to TRBJ1-2; 9 nucleotides agree with TRBD1. V was clipped by 5 bases and J by 4 bases; unmatched bases: 8. The CDR3 contains 15 residues. Germline lookup yields CDR1 MDHEN and CDR2 SYDVKM.

This rearrangement joins TRBV5-4 to TRBJ2-7; D might be TRBD2 (5 bases). Germline loops: CDR1 SGHNT, CDR2 YYREEE (reference sequence). The CDR3 covers 14 residues. V lost 4 bases and J lost 5, with 16 bases in between. CDR3 sequence reads: CASSPRLLGHEQYF. CDR3 DNA sequence: TGTGCCAGCAGCCCGAGACTACTAGGCCACGAGCAGTACTTC.

This clone was counted between two and nine times. The chain combines TRBV5-8 with TRBJ2-7; D gene ambiguous. Germline V CDR1 and CDR2: SGHTS, YDEGEE. The CDR3 length is 13 residues. The V end lost 1 base, the J end lost 4 bases, and 9 bases lay between the germline ends. The CDR3 bases are TGTGCCAGCAGCTTGTTGGCACCATACGAGCAGTACTTC. This codes for CASSLLAPYEQYF.

This chain joins TRBV7-2 and TRBJ1-1, with 7 bases that match TRBD1. From germline, CDR1 is SGHTA and CDR2 FQGNSA. The V gene end was trimmed by 1 base and the J gene end by 2 bases; junction bases not matched to a gene: 4. CDR3 size: 15 residues. The CDR3 region is CASSLVTGTNTEAFF. CDR3 sequence (DNA): TGTGCCAGCAGCTTAGTGACAGGGACCAACACTGAAGCTTTCTTT. The full variable domain, its missing parts supplied by reference TRBV7-2 and TRBJ1-1, is GAGVSQSPSNKVTEKGKDVELRCDPISGHTALYWYRQSLGQGLEFLIYFQGNSAPDKSGLPSDRFSAERTGGSVSTLTIQRTQQEDSAVYLCASSLVTGTNTEAFFGQGTRLTVV.

This rearrangement joins TRBV7-9 to TRBJ2-7; D might be TRBD2 (6 bases). With 4 bases removed from V and 1 base from J, the gap between germline ends came to 11 bases. This CDR3 spans 14 amino acids. From germline, CDR1 is SEHNR and CDR2 FQNEAQ (reference sequence). The CDR3 region is CASSWTTQSYEQYF. The CDR3, as DNA: TGTGCCAGCAGCTGGACTACGCAATCCTACGAGCAGTACTTC.

The CDR3 sequence is CASSGGQGLNYGYTF. The CDR3 bases are TGTGCCAGCAGTGGCGGACAGGGACTTAACTATGGCTACACCTTC. V and J are TRBV2 and TRBJ1-2, with TRBD1 matching over 8 bases. Germline CDR1 is SNHLY and CDR2 is FYNNEI. This CDR3 has 15 residues. J lost 1 base, V lost 4 bases, and 5 bases had no gene match. Full variable domain (remainder filled in from reference TRBV2 and TRBJ1-2): EPEVTQTPSHQVTQMGQEVILRCVPISNHLYFYWYRQILGQKVEFLVSFYNNEISEKSEIFDDQFSVERPDGSNFTLKIRSTKLEDSAMYFCASSGGQGLNYGYTFGSGTRLTVV.

V gene TRBV5-1 combines with J gene TRBJ1-1; D may be TRBD1 (5 bases). This CDR3 has 11 amino acids. V dropped 5 bases and J dropped 6 bases, with 8 bases sitting between them. Germline V gene lookup returns CDR1 SGHRS and CDR2 YFSETQ. The CDR3 DNA reads as TGCGCCAGCAGGCTAGGGGCTGAAGCTTTCTTT. It yields the protein CASRLGAEAFF. Full variable domain (rest looked up from reference TRBV5-1 and TRBJ1-1): KAGVTQTPRYLIKTRGQQVTLSCSPISGHRSVSWYQQTPGQGLQFLFEYFSETQRNKGNFPGRFSGRQFSNSRSEMNVSTLELGDSALYLCASRLGAEAFFGQGTRLTVV.

The rearrangement joins TRBV7-8 to TRBJ1-2; D is unresolved. Germline V lookup: CDR1 SGHVS, CDR2 FQNEAQ. The germline V and J ends were trimmed by 1 base and 0 bases, with 9 bases remaining between them. The length of the CDR3 is 15 residues. For the CDR3, the DNA is TGTGCCAGCAGCTTAGGTTCAGATCCTAACTATGGCTACACCTTC. It encodes CASSLGSDPNYGYTF.

In its sample, this clone is medium-sized. The chain uses TRBV28 and TRBJ2-5, with D uncertain. This CDR3 has 10 residues. V lost 6 bases and J lost 5, with 4 bases in between. Germline lookup yields CDR1 MDHEN and CDR2 SYDVKM. In DNA, the CDR3 is TGTGCCAGCAGCAGGGAGACCCAGTACTTC. Protein: CASSRETQYF.

This clone turned up a few times. The chain couples TRBV6-6 to TRBJ2-4; D is possibly TRBD1 (6 bases). The germline gives CDR1 MNHNY, CDR2 SVGAGI (reference sequence). The CDR3 contains 14 residues. V lost 5 bases, J lost 6 bases, and 14 bases lay in between. CDR3 DNA sequence: TGTGCCAGCAGTCCAGGAGGCAGGGGAAACATTCAGTACTTC. It yields the protein CASSPGGRGNIQYF.

V and J are TRBV5-1 and TRBJ2-7; TRBD2 might be the D (5 bases). V was shortened by 4 bases and J by 0 bases, with 11 bases between the two germline ends. This CDR3 has 14 residues. Germline CDR1 reads SGHRS; CDR2 reads YFSETQ. This chain's CDR3 is CASSPRTDSYEQYF. CDR3 DNA: TGCGCCAGCAGCCCGCGGACTGACTCCTACGAGCAGTACTTC.

A single count supports this clone. DNA for the CDR3: TGTGCCAGCAGTGCGCATCTCGATGGCTACGAGCAGTACTTC. Translation gives CASSAHLDGYEQYF. The chain combines TRBV7-6 with TRBJ2-7; the D is unclear. This CDR3 has 14 residues. Germline CDR1 is SGHVS and CDR2 is FNYEAQ. Trimming removed 6 bases from V and 3 bases from J, with 15 bases in between.

V usage is TRBV6-6 and J usage is TRBJ1-1; TRBD1 aligns across 7 bases. This CDR3 is 15 amino acids long. V lost 0 bases and J lost 3; bases outside the gene matches: 4. Germline CDR1 is MNHNY and CDR2 is SVGAGI (reference sequence). The CDR3 loop is CASSYSAGGDTEAFF. The CDR3 DNA follows: TGTGCCAGCAGTTACTCGGCAGGGGGAGACACTGAAGCTTTCTTT.

V gene TRBV11-3 combines with J gene TRBJ2-2, with D possibly TRBD2 on 5 matching bases. Trimming left V 4 bases short and J 4 bases short, with 16 bases between. Germline V gene lookup returns CDR1 SGHNT and CDR2 YENEEA. CDR3 length: 16 amino acids. CDR3 amino acids: CASSSPPMGSTGELFF. CDR3 coding DNA: TGTGCCAGCAGCTCGCCTCCCATGGGGAGCACCGGGGAGCTGTTTTTT.

This chain uses TRBV4-3 with TRBJ2-2; D call uncertain. CDR3 size: 14 residues. Germline CDR1 reads LGHNA; CDR2 reads YSLEER. Trimming took off 1 base at V and 3 bases at J, with 6 bases between the two ends. Here the CDR3 DNA reads TGCGCCAGCAGCCAAGGTCAGGACACCGGGGAGCTGTTTTTT. Translation gives CASSQGQDTGELFF.

The chain carries TRBV6-5 and TRBJ1-2; a possible D gene is TRBD1 (6 bases). The CDR3 runs 13 residues. V lost 6 bases and J lost 2, with 10 bases in between. In germline, CDR1 is MNHEY, CDR2 SVGAGI. In nucleotides, the CDR3 is TGTGCCAGCAGCAAAACAGGGAACTATGGCTACACCTTC. Translating it yields CASSKTGNYGYTF.

In DNA, the CDR3 is TGTGCCAGCAGCTTACAGGCAATCTCCTACGAGCAGTACTTC. It yields the protein CASSLQAISYEQYF. The J gene is TRBJ2-7, the V gene TRBV7-2; D not resolved. The CDR3 consists of 14 residues. The germline V gene encodes CDR1 SGHTA and CDR2 FQGNSA. V shed 2 bases and J shed 0 bases, with 8 bases lying between them. Full variable domain (outside the CDR3, taken from reference TRBV7-2 and TRBJ2-7): GAGVSQSPSNKVTEKGKDVELRCDPISGHTALYWYRQSLGQGLEFLIYFQGNSAPDKSGLPSDRFSAERTGGSVSTLTIQRTQQEDSAVYLCASSLQAISYEQYFGPGTRLTVT.

The genes are TRBV4-3 and TRBJ2-1; no clear D gene. Germline-derived CDR1 and CDR2 are LGHNA and YSLEER. The CDR3 loop spans 13 amino acids. V gave up 6 bases and J gave up 10 bases, with 16 bases separating them. The CDR3 coding sequence is TGCGCCAGCAGTTCCAATATCCAGATAGAGCAGTTCTTC. This gives the protein CASSSNIQIEQFF.

The chain has TRBV7-3 and TRBJ2-1, with 12 bases aligning to TRBD2. CDR1 and CDR2 from the germline V gene are SGHTA and FQGTGA. Trimming cost V 5 bases and J 11 bases; bases outside gene matches: 7. The length of the CDR3 is 14 residues. The CDR3: CASSLGTSGHKQFF. CDR3 bases: TGTGCCAGCAGCCTAGGGACTAGCGGGCACAAGCAGTTCTTC.

The CDR3 DNA is TGCGCCAGCAGACGGACAGGTACCTACAATGAGCAGTTCTTC. Its translation is CASRRTGTYNEQFF. V and J are TRBV5-1 and TRBJ2-1, with TRBD1 matching over 7 bases. Trimming took 5 bases from V and 2 from J; bases not matched to a gene: 4. The CDR3 runs to 14 residues. CDR1 and CDR2 from the germline V gene are SGHRS and YFSETQ.

This clone has only one observation. The chain links TRBV6-5 to TRBJ1-4, with a possible D match to TRBD1 (6 bases). V lost 5 bases and J lost 7, with 17 bases in between. Germline V gives CDR1 MNHEY, CDR2 SVGAGI. The CDR3 spans 15 residues. This CDR3 reads CASSPVTGFAEKLFF. CDR3 in DNA: TGTGCCAGCAGTCCCGTAACAGGGTTTGCTGAAAAACTGTTTTTT.

This rearrangement joins TRBV19 to TRBJ1-2; 8 positions agree with TRBD1. CDR1 is LNHDA, CDR2 SQIVND, per germline (reference sequence). After removal of 8 bases from V and 3 bases from J, the junction contained 14 bases not matched to a gene. This CDR3 is built from 16 residues. The chain's CDR3 is CASSAIQTGEDYGYTF. CDR3 sequence (DNA): TGTGCCAGTTCCGCGATTCAGACAGGGGAGGACTATGGCTACACCTTC.

This chain connects TRBV6-5 to TRBJ1-1; TRBD1 matches 7 bases. The CDR3 contains 14 residues. Trimming cost V 6 bases and J 4 bases; bases outside gene matches: 8. The V gene's germline CDR1 is MNHEY and CDR2 SVGAGI. The CDR3 protein is CASSRQGGGTEAFF. The CDR3 DNA follows: TGTGCCAGCAGCCGACAGGGTGGGGGCACTGAAGCTTTCTTT.

V gene TRBV14 combines with J gene TRBJ1-2; 8 bases line up with TRBD1. V was clipped by 5 bases and J by 8 bases; unmatched bases: 10. CDR3 length: 14 amino acids. Looked up from germline, CDR1 is SGHDN and CDR2 is FVKESK. DNA for the CDR3: TGTGCCAGCAGCTCAACCTACACAGGGGGAGGCTACACCTTC. This translates into CASSSTYTGGGYTF.

This rearrangement joins TRBV5-6 to TRBJ2-5, with D possibly matching TRBD1 (6 bases). The length of the CDR3 is 16 residues. Germline CDR1 SGHDT, CDR2 YYEEEE. V was clipped by 3 bases and J by 3 bases, with 18 bases between them. The CDR3 reads CASSSTNDRTKETQYF. The CDR3 bases are TGTGCCAGCAGCTCGACCAATGACAGGACCAAAGAGACCCAGTACTTC.

The rearrangement uses TRBV2 and TRBJ2-2; 10 bases are shared with TRBD1. Germline V gene lookup returns CDR1 SNHLY and CDR2 FYNNEI. The length of the CDR3 is 16 residues. The trim removed 5 bases at V and 4 bases at J, leaving 7 bases unmatched. The chain's CDR3 is CASSSDRGLSTGELFF. In DNA, the CDR3 is TGTGCCAGCAGTTCCGACAGGGGGCTGAGCACCGGGGAGCTGTTTTTT. Looking up the rest from reference TRBV2 and TRBJ2-2 gives the full variable domain: EPEVTQTPSHQVTQMGQEVILRCVPISNHLYFYWYRQILGQKVEFLVSFYNNEISEKSEIFDDQFSVERPDGSNFTLKIRSTKLEDSAMYFCASSSDRGLSTGELFFGEGSRLTVL.

J is TRBJ2-3 and V is TRBV30, with TRBD2 identical over 9 bases. Trimming cost V 5 bases and J 13 bases; bases outside gene matches: 10. Germline assignment: CDR1 GTSNPN and CDR2 SVGIG (reference sequence). This CDR3 is 12 amino acids long. The CDR3, as DNA: TGTGCCTGGTCTGGCGGGGGGGCCCTAAAGTATTTT. Translation gives CAWSGGGALKYF.